This TCR beta chain was retrieved from a study of post-analysis software for immune sequencing data. Study outcomes and limitations: Same-batch samples co-clustered strongly by F measure. Included in a set of a handful of TRBV segments more frequent in patients than controls were TRBV5-6, TRBV5-1 and TRBV20-1.

Built from TCR beta cDNA, the libraries had unique molecular identifiers in them. T cells, about 0.85 to 11 million of them, yielded approximately 530,000 cDNA molecules. TCRdb analysed the PCR reads with MiXCR anew, one entry per CDR3 protein. The table has some 700,000 distinct CDR3 sequences, 55% to 70% seen once; the top ten hold about 11%. V was trimmed by 1 base and J by 6 bases, leaving 10 bases between them. The germline V gene has CDR1 SGHTA and CDR2 FQGNSA. There are 14 residues in the CDR3. This clonotype came up a few times. What it binds is unknown. V gene TRBV7-2 combines with J gene TRBJ2-1; D is undetermined. This TCR came from a girl aged 2 to 9 with multiple sclerosis. The sample taken for sequencing was blood. The CDR3 nucleotides read TGTGCCAGCAGCTTAGACGTCTGGAGCAATGAGCAGTTCTTC. Translated: CASSLDVWSNEQFF.